Sequencing of this T cell receptor (beta chain) was carried out in a study of radiotherapy plus CTLA-4 blockade in lung cancer. Study-wide context: There were objective responses in 18% of patients, and around 31% had disease control.

Clones were read by immunoSEQ multiplex PCR, and TCRdb kept only the in-frame ones, dropping some. The sample shows about 49,000 clones, roughly 85% of them seen only once. Germline loops: CDR1 SNHLY, CDR2 FYNNEI. Trimming cost V 7 bases and J 6 bases; bases outside gene matches: 11. This CDR3 region has 15 residues. This clone was counted a single time. The antigen is unknown. Patients had chemo-refractory metastatic non-small-cell lung cancer and received focal radiation plus CTLA-4 blockade that used ipilimumab. The study's findings and limits: Among reported predictors of response, early blood T cell clone dynamics with interferon-beta performed best.

V and J are TRBV2 and TRBJ1-5; 8 bases map to TRBD1. This sequence was found in a human donor with non-small cell lung cancer whose response to radiotherapy plus ipilimumab could not be evaluated. Sequences were derived from peripheral blood, sampled from a patient treated with radiotherapy plus ipilimumab. The CDR3 coding sequence is TGTGCCAGCACCTGGGACAGGTTGGGCCGTCAGCCCCAGCATTTT. Its protein is CASTWDRLGRQPQHF.